Presented here are 12 T cell receptor beta chains from one specimen sequenced in a study of blood T cell repertoires in COVID-19. The data were produced by immunoSEQ multiplex PCR, yet TCRdb's version contains in-frame clones alone and is incomplete. The sample shows about 270,000 clones, 65% to 90% of them seen only once. What was sequenced was peripheral blood. The source is a woman aged 65 to 85 with COVID-19, enrolled during active disease.

This chain links TRBV18 with TRBJ1-1; 7 bases line up with TRBD1. V trimming: 3 bases; J trimming: 4 bases; junction bases outside the gene matches: 14. CDR3 length: 17 residues. Germline lookup yields CDR1 KGHSH and CDR2 LQKENI. The CDR3 DNA reads as TGTGCCAGCTCACCTGCCCGAGCCACAGGGGTGGGCACTGAAGCTTTCTTT. Its translation is CASSPARATGVGTEAFF.

The CDR3 region has the DNA TGTGCCAGCAGTGAACGACAGCAAGAGACCCAGTACTTC. Its translation: CASSERQQETQYF. The J gene is TRBJ2-5, the V gene TRBV6-1; D possibly corresponds to TRBD1 (5 bases). This CDR3 has 13 amino acids. V lost 2 bases, J lost 2 bases, and 6 bases lay in between. Germline V lookup: CDR1 MNHNS, CDR2 SASEGT.

The V call is TRBV10-3, the J call TRBJ1-3; a possible D gene is TRBD1 (6 bases). V was trimmed by 8 bases and J by 0 bases, leaving 8 bases between them. CDR1 ENHRY and CDR2 SYGVKD come from the germline V gene. The CDR3 covers 13 residues. Here the CDR3 DNA reads TGTGCCATCCGGGACACCTCTGGAAACACCATATATTTT. Translation: CAIRDTSGNTIYF.

The genes are TRBV27 and TRBJ1-4; no firm D call. V lost 2 bases, J lost 0 bases, and 7 bases lay in between. CDR1 and CDR2 from the germline V gene are MNHEY and SMNVEV (reference sequence). The CDR3 spans 15 residues. CDR3 DNA: TGTGCCAGCAGTTTAAAGCCTGCAACTAATGAAAAACTGTTTTTT. Protein sequence: CASSLKPATNEKLFF.

This chain joins TRBV30 and TRBJ1-1; a possible D gene is TRBD1 (5 bases). The CDR3 totals 13 residues. The V end was cut by 7 bases, the J end by 0 bases, with 12 bases between. CDR1 and CDR2 from the germline V gene are GTSNPN and SVGIG (reference sequence). CDR3 sequence (DNA): TGTGCCTCCGCTCGGGGGGTGAACACTGAAGCTTTCTTT. This gives the protein CASARGVNTEAFF.

The chain links TRBV30 to TRBJ1-6; TRBD1 is a possible D gene (5 bases). V was pared by 3 bases and J by 2 bases, with 11 bases between. The CDR3 extends over 15 amino acids. Per germline, CDR1 GTSNPN and CDR2 SVGIG (reference sequence). CDR3 amino acids: CAWRWGGPYNSPLHF. CDR3 nucleotides: TGTGCCTGGAGGTGGGGCGGCCCCTATAATTCACCCCTCCACTTT.

This rearrangement joins TRBV19 to TRBJ1-2, with D uncertain. Between the trimmed V and J ends, which lost 5 bases and 5 bases, there was a span of 12 bases. CDR1 LNHDA and CDR2 SQIVND come from the germline V gene (reference sequence). The CDR3 is 13 residues long. The CDR3 DNA sequence: TGTGCCAGTAGTTCCCCAGGCAGGTATGGCTACACCTTC. It specifies CASSSPGRYGYTF. The full variable domain, with the rest looked up from reference TRBV19 and TRBJ1-2, is DGGITQSPKYLFRKEGQNVTLSCEQNLNHDAMYWYRQDPGQGLRLIYYSQIVNDFQKGDIAEGYSVSREKKESFPLTVTSAQKNPTAFYLCASSSPGRYGYTFGSGTRLTVV.

The rearrangement links TRBV2 to TRBJ2-7, with a tentative D call TRBD2 (6 bases). V lost 4 bases and J lost 3, with 10 bases in between. This CDR3 region has 13 residues. Germline CDR1 and CDR2: SNHLY and FYNNEI. The CDR3 sequence: CASSGGEVYEQYF. In DNA, the CDR3 is TGTGCCAGCAGTGGGGGGGAAGTCTACGAGCAGTACTTC.

The V call is TRBV4-1, the J call TRBJ1-4, with 10 nucleotides matching TRBD1. V shed 0 bases, J shed 17 bases, and the junction held 12 bases outside the gene matches. CDR1 and CDR2 (germline): MGHRA, YSYEKL. This CDR3 region has 15 residues. The DNA of the CDR3 is TGCGCCAGCAGCCAAGATGAATGGTGGGACAGGGGCCCTTTTTTT. Protein: CASSQDEWWDRGPFF.

The V gene is TRBV5-1, the J gene TRBJ2-7; D is uncertain. The germline V gene encodes CDR1 SGHRS and CDR2 YFSETQ. The length of the CDR3 is 14 residues. V was clipped by 1 base and J by 0 bases, with 8 bases between them. CDR3 residues: CASSLSTVSYEQYF. The CDR3 coding sequence is TGCGCCAGCAGCTTGAGCACAGTCTCCTACGAGCAGTACTTC.

The V and J genes are TRBV24-1 and TRBJ1-1; D unresolved. The CDR3 is 13 residues long. Germline assignment: CDR1 KGHDR and CDR2 SFDVKD. V lost 3 bases and J lost 1, with 5 bases in between. CDR3 bases: TGTGCCACCAGTGATCGGGAGAACACTGAAGCTTTCTTT. The encoded protein is CATSDRENTEAFF.

The chain has TRBV19 and TRBJ2-6; D uncertain. The CDR3 consists of 15 residues. V was pared by 2 bases and J by 0 bases, with 5 bases between. Germline-derived CDR1 and CDR2 are LNHDA and SQIVND (reference sequence). CDR3 bases: TGTGCCAGTAGTATACAACACTCTGGGGCCAACGTCCTGACTTTC. Protein sequence: CASSIQHSGANVLTF.